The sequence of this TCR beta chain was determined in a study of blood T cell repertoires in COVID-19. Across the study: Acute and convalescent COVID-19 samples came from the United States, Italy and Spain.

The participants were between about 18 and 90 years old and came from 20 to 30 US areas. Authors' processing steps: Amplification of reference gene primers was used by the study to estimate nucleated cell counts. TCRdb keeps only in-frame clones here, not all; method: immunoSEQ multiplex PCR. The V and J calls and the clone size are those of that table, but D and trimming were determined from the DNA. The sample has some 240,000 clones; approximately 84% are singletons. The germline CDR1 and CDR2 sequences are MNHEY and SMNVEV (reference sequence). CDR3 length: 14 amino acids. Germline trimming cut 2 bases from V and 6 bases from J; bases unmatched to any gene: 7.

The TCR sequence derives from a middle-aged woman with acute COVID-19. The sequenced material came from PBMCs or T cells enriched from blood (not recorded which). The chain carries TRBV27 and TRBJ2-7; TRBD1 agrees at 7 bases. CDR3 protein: CASSLSHRGPEQYF. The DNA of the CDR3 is TGTGCCAGCAGTTTAAGTCACAGGGGTCCCGAGCAGTACTTC.